The sample holds many counts of the clone carrying this T cell receptor beta chain. Its antigen is not known. Thyroid ultrasound and orbital computed tomography, with clinical symptoms and serum thyroxine and TRAb, informed diagnoses. CDR3 length: 15 residues. Trimming pared 3 bases from V and 4 bases from J, leaving 15 bases between. The germline gives CDR1 KGHSH, CDR2 LQKENI. The data stem from a study of T cells in Graves' hyperthyroidism and ophthalmopathy. About the research overall: Blood was drawn when the patient was first diagnosed and still untreated. Whole-study results and caveats: Through a model of 13 V-J features, ophthalmopathy was separated from stable hyperthyroidism.

Amplified TCR beta CDR3 regions derived from RNA transcripts. First-round RT-PCR with HTBI primers amplified the TCR CDR3 region. MiXCR, applied by TCRdb to the multiplex PCR reads, yields one record per CDR3 protein. Here the sample spans about 420,000 distinct CDR3 sequences, 15% to 19% being singletons. V is TRBV18 and J is TRBJ1-2; possible D gene TRBD1, 5 bases. Sequencing used blood. This clonotype was sampled from a woman between 18 and 30 years old with Graves' hyperthyroidism. This CDR3 is CASSPPGTDVYGYTF. In DNA form, the CDR3 reads TGTGCCAGCTCACCCCCTGGGACCGATGTCTATGGCTACACCTTC.